This T cell receptor (beta chain) was identified in a study of blood T cells in healthy people across ages (dated by TCRdb to between 2015 and 2016). About the investigation overall: In model experiments, template switching captured about one uniquely barcoded TCR beta cDNA molecule for every two T cells. Using deep sequencing normalized with unique cDNA molecular identifiers, the study measured how TCR beta repertoire diversity changes with age. Using the same blood draw, the study looked at two additional independent replicas of 1 million unique cDNA reads for two donors, one aged 18 to 29 and the other aged 80 or older. Donors of different ages were randomly distributed across sequencing lanes to avoid experimental bias. The donors were divided into four age groups: young (average around 16 years), middle-aged (around 41), aged (roughly 66) and long-lived (about 84). Results the study describes overall, beyond this receptor: Observed TCR beta diversity per million T cells fell roughly linearly with age, and a significant reduction was already apparent by age approximately 41. Bulk unsorted PBMC profiling prevented conclusive comparison of naive and antigen-experienced compartments. Estimates of total diversity based on one million sequenced T cells were regarded as lower bounds and as underestimates. Because the CMV infection status of the donors was unknown, age-related changes in expanded clonotypes may potentially have been confounded. Compared with the aged group, the long-lived group had more naive CD4+ T cells, fewer expanded clones and increased TCR diversity, a pattern suggesting age selection. The percentage of naive T cells measured by flow cytometry correlated strongly with observed TCR beta diversity.

The 35 to 40 donors, aged 6 to 90 years, were systemically healthy Caucasian individuals from Russia. Ten milliliters of peripheral blood were drawn from each donor into EDTA-treated Vacutainer tubes. Ficoll-Paque density-gradient centrifugation was used to isolate PBMCs, with at least 6.5 million per sample. Total RNA, at least 6 micrograms per sample, was extracted from PBMCs with Trizol reagent. For every donor, an aliquot of PBMCs went through flow cytometry to measure the percentages of naive CD45RAhigh/CD27high T cells. This clonotype was detected only a few times. The antigen this receptor binds is unknown. No much larger clone is present one base from it, and per-base qualities are unavailable. V was cut back by 1 base and J by 6 bases, leaving a gap of 13 bases between them. The germline V gene supplies CDR1 SGHAT and CDR2 FQNNGV. The CDR3 sequence holds 14 residues, the cysteine and phenylalanine included. Only the CDR3 portion is preserved as DNA: 42 bases, with reading frame beginning at the first base.

Receptors were amplified or captured by 5' RACE. The second PCR ran for about 7 to 11 cycles and used a J-beta primer mix along with a sample-barcoded 5' primer. Each TCR beta cDNA molecule received a unique molecular identifier from a template-switch 5' adaptor carrying 12 random nucleotides. Each sample yielded at least 2.5 million CDR3-containing paired-end reads. First-strand cDNA synthesis was performed from all RNA using the Mint cDNA synthesis kit, with priming by a TRBC-specific oligonucleotide. Following uracil-DNA glycosylase treatment, a first 18-cycle PCR with universal primers M1SS and BC2_uni_R was performed on all cDNA. Processing in the source paper ran as follows. For normalization, 1 million high-quality reads were randomly selected from each sample, with every read carrying a distinct molecular identifier. Reads with shared molecular identifiers were discarded instead of being binned into consensus sequences. CDR3 identification, clonotype clustering and error correction used MiTCR with a Q25 quality threshold and the strictest error-elimination algorithm. A nonparametric unseen species model with Euler transformation was used to estimate a lower bound on total TCR beta diversity. The public reads were reprocessed in TCRdb via fastp at Q25 and MiXCR, keeping in-frame beta chains. Every entry covers one CDR3 protein and lists the most common genes and DNA from its rows. TCRdb, rather than the study authors, made the V and J calls. Here the sample has approximately 2,000,000 distinct CDR3 sequences; 35% to 50% occur a single time. The ten largest clones take up 23% of the sample.

The receptor comes from a human donor in good health. The sequence links TRBV11-2 to TRBJ2-7; the D gene cannot be resolved reliably. Sequencing used blood. The DNA sequence is as follows: TGTGCCAGCAGCTTAGGAACAGCCTTTGGCGAGCAGTACTTC. The resulting protein is CASSLGTAFGEQYF.